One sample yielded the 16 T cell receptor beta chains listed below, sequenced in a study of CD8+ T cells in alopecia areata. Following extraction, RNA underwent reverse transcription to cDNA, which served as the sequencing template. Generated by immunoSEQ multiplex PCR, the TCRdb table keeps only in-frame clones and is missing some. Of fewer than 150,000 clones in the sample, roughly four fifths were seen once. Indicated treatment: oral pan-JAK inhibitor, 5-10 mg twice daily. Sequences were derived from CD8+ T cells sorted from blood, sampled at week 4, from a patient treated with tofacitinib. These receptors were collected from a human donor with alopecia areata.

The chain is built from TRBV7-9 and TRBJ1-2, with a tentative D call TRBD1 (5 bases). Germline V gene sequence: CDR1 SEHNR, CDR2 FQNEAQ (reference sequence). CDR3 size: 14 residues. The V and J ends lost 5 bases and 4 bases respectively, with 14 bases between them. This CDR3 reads CASSGLGDGYGYTF. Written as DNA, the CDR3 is TGTGCCAGCAGCGGGCTGGGGGATGGCTATGGCTACACCTTC.

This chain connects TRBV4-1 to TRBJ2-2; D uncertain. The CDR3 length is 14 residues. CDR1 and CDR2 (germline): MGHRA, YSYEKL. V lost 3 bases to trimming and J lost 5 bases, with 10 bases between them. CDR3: CASSHLPGTGELFF. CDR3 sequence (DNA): TGCGCCAGCAGCCACCTACCTGGAACCGGGGAGCTGTTTTTT.

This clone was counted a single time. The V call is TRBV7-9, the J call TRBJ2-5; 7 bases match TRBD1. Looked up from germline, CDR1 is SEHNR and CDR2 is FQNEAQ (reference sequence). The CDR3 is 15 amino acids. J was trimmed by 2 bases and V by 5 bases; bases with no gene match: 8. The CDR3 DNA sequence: TGTGCCAGCAGCACAACTCGGACAGGTCAAGAGACCCAGTACTTC. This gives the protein CASSTTRTGQETQYF.

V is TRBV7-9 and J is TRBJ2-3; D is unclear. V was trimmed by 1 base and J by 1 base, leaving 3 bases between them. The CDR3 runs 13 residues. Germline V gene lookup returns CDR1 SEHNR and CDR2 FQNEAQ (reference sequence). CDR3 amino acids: CASSLEGTDTQYF. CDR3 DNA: TGTGCCAGCAGCTTAGAGGGCACAGATACGCAGTATTTT.

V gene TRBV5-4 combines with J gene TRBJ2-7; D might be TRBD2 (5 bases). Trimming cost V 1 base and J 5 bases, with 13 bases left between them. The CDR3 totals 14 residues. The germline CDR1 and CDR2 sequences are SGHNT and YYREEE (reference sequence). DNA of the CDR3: TGTGCCAGCAGCTTGTCTAGCCAGCCCCACGAGCAGTACTTC. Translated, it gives CASSLSSQPHEQYF.

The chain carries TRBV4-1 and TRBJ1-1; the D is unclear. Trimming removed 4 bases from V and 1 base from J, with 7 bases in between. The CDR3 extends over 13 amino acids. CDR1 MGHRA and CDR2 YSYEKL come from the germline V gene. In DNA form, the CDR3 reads TGCGCCAGCAGCCCGACCCCGAACACTGAAGCTTTCTTT. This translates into CASSPTPNTEAFF.

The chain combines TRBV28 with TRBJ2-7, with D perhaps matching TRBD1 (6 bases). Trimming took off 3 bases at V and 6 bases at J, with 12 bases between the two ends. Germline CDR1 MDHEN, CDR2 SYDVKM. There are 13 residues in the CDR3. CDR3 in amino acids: CASSFPTGTEQYF. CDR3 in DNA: TGTGCCAGCAGTTTCCCCACAGGGACCGAGCAGTACTTC.

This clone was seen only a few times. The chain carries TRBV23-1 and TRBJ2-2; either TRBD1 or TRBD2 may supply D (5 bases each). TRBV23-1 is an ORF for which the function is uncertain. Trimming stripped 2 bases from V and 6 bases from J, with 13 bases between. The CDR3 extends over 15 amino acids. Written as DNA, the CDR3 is TGCGCCAGCAGTCAAGAGGGGATGAAGGCCGGGGAGCTGTTTTTT. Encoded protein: CASSQEGMKAGELFF.

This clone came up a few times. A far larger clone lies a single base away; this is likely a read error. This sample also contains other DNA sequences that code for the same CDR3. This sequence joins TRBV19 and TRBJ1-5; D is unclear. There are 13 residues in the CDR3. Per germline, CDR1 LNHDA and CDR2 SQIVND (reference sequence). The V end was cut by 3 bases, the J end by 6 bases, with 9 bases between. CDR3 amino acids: CASSIGVAQPQHF. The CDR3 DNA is TGTGCCAGTAGTATCGGCGTGGCTCAGCCCCAGCATTTT. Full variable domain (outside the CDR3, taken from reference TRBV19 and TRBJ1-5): DGGITQSPKYLFRKEGQNVTLSCEQNLNHDAMYWYRQDPGQGLRLIYYSQIVNDFQKGDIAEGYSVSREKKESFPLTVTSAQKNPTAFYLCASSIGVAQPQHFGDGTRLSIL.

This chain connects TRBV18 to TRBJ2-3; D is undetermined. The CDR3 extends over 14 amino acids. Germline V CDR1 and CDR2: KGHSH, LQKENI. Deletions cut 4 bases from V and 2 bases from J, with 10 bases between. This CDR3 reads CASSLRLYTDTQYF. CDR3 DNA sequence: TGTGCCAGCTCACTTCGACTCTACACAGATACGCAGTATTTT.

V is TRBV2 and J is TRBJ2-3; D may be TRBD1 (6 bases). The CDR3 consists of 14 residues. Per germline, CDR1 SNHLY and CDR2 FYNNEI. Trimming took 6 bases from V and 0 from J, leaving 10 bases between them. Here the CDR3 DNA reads TGTGCCAGCAGCCGTACAGGGAGCACAGATACGCAGTATTTT. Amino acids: CASSRTGSTDTQYF.

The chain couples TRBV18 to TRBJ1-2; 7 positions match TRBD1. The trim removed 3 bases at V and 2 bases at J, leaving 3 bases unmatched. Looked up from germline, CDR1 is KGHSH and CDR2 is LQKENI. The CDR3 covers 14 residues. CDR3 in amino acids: CASSPDRRNYGYTF. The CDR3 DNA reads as TGTGCCAGCTCACCGGACAGGAGGAACTATGGCTACACCTTC. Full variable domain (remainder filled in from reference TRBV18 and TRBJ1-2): NAGVMQNPRHLVRRRGQEARLRCSPMKGHSHVYWYRQLPEEGLKFMVYLQKENIIDESGMPKERFSAEFPKEGPSILRIQQVVRGDSAAYFCASSPDRRNYGYTFGSGTRLTVV.

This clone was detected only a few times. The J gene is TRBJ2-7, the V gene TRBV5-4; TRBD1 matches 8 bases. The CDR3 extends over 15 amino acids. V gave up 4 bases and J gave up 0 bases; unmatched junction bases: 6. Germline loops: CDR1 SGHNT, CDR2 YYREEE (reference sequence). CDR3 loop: CASSATGGFSYEQYF. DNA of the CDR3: TGTGCCAGCAGCGCAACAGGGGGTTTCTCCTACGAGCAGTACTTC.

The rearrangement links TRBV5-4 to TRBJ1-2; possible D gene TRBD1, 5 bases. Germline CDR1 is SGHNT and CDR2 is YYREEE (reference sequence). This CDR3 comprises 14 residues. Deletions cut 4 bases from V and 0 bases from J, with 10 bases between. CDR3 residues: CASSHTTANYGYTF. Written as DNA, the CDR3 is TGTGCCAGCAGCCACACGACAGCTAACTATGGCTACACCTTC. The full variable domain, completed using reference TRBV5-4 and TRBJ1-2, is ETGVTQSPTHLIKTRGQQVTLRCSSQSGHNTVSWYQQALGQGPQFIFQYYREEENGRGNFPPRFSGLQFPNYSSELNVNALELDDSALYLCASSHTTANYGYTFGSGTRLTVV.

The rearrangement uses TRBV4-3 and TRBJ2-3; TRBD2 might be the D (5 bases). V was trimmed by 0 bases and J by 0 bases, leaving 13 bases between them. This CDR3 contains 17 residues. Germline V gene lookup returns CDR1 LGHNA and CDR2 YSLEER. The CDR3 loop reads CASSQDRGPTSTDTQYF. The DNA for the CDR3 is TGCGCCAGCAGCCAAGATCGGGGTCCTACAAGCACAGATACGCAGTATTTT.

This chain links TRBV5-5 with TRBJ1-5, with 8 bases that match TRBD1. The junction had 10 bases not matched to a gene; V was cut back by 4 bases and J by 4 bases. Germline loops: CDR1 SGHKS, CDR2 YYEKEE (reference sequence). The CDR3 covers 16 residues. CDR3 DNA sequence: TGTGCCAGCAGCCGCGGAGACAGGGGCGGGAATCAGCCCCAGCATTTT. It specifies CASSRGDRGGNQPQHF.